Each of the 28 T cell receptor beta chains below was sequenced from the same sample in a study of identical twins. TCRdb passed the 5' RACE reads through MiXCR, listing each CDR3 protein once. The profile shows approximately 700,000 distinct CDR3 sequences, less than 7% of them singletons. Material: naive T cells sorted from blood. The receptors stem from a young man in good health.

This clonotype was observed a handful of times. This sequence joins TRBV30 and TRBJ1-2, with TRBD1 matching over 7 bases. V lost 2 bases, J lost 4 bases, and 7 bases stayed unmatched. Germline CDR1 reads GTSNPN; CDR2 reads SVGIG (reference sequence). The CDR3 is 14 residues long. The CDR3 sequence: CAWSLGTAVYGYTF. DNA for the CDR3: TGTGCCTGGAGTTTAGGGACAGCCGTCTATGGCTACACCTTC. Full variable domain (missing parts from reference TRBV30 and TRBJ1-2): SQTIHQWPATLVQPVGSPLSLECTVEGTSNPNLYWYRQAAGRGLQLLFYSVGIGQISSEVPQNLSASRPQDRQFILSSKKLLLSDSGFYLCAWSLGTAVYGYTFGSGTRLTVV.

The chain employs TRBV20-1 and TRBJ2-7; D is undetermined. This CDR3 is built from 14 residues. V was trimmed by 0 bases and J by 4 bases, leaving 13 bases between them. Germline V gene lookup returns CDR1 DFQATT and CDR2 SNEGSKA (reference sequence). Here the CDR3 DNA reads TGCAGTGCTAGAGATGTGAAGGTCTCGTACGAGCAGTACTTC. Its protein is CSARDVKVSYEQYF.

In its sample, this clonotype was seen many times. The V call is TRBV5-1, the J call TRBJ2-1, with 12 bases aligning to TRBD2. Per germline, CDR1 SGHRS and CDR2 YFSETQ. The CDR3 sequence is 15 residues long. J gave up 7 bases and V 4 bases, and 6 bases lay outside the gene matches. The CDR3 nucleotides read TGCGCCAGCAGCCCTAGCGGGAGGGCCGGGAATGAGCAGTTCTTC. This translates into CASSPSGRAGNEQFF.

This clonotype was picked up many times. This CDR3 reads CATRTGTSGRPATDTQYF. The CDR3 DNA reads as TGCGCCACCAGGACCGGGACTAGCGGGAGGCCAGCCACAGATACGCAGTATTTT. The rearrangement joins TRBV5-1 to TRBJ2-3; the match to TRBD2 covers 15 bases. Germline assignment: CDR1 SGHRS and CDR2 YFSETQ. The length of the CDR3 is 18 residues. Germline trimming cut 9 bases from V and 2 bases from J; bases unmatched to any gene: 13.

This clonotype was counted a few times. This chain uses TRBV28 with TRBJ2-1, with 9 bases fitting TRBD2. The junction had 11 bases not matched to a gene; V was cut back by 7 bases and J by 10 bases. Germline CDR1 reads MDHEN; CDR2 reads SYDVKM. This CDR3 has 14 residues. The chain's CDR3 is CASTGLALGGEQFF. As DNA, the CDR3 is TGTGCCAGCACGGGACTAGCCCTCGGGGGGGAGCAGTTCTTC.

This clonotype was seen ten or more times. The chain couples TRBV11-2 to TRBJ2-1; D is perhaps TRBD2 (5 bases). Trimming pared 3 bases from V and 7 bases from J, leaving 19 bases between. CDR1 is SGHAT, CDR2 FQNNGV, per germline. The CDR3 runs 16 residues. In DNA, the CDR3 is TGTGCCAGCAGCTTCCCCATGGCGCCCTCGGGGAATGAGCAGTTCTTC. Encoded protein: CASSFPMAPSGNEQFF.

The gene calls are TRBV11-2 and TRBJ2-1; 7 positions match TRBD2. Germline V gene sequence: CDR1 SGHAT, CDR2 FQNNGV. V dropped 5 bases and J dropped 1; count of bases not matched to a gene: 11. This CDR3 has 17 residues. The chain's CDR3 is CASSPPPGRESYNEQFF. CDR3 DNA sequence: TGTGCCAGCAGCCCCCCACCCGGGCGGGAGTCCTACAATGAGCAGTTCTTC.

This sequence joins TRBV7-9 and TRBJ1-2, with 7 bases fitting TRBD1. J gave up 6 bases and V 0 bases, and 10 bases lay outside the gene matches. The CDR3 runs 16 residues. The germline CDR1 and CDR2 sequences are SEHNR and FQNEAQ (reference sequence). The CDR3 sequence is CASSLAWRQGIDGYTF. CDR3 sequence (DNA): TGTGCCAGCAGCTTAGCGTGGAGACAGGGTATCGATGGCTACACCTTC.

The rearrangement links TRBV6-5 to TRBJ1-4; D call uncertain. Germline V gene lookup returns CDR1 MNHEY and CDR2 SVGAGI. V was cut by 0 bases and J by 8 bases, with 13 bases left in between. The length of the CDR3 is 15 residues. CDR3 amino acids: CASSYSRFAREKLFF. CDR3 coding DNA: TGTGCCAGCAGTTACTCGAGATTCGCAAGGGAAAAACTGTTTTTT.

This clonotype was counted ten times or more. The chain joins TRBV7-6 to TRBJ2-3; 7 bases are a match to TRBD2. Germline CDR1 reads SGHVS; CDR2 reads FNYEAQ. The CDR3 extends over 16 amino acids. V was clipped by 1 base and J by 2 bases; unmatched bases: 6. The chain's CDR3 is CASSLGGAGNTDTQYF. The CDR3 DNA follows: TGTGCCAGCAGCTTAGGGGGAGCGGGGAACACAGATACGCAGTATTTT. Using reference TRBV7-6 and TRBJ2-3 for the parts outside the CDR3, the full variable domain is GAGVSQSPRYKVTKRGQDVALRCDPISGHVSLYWYRQALGQGPEFLTYFNYEAQQDKSGLPNDRFSAERPEGSISTLTIQRTEQRDSAMYRCASSLGGAGNTDTQYFGPGTRLTVL.

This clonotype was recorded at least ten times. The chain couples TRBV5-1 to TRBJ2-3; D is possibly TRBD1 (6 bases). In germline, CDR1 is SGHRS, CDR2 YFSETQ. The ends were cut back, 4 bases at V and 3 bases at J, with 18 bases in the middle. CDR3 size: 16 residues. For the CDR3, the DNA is TGCGCCAGCAGCGAAGGACGCGGCAGGGGTACAGATACGCAGTATTTT. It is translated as CASSEGRGRGTDTQYF.

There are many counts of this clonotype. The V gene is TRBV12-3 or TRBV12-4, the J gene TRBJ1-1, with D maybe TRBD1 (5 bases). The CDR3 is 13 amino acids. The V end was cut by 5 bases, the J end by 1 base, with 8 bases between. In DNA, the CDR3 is TGTGCCAGCAGTGGGGCAGCGAACACTGAAGCTTTCTTT. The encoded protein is CASSGAANTEAFF.

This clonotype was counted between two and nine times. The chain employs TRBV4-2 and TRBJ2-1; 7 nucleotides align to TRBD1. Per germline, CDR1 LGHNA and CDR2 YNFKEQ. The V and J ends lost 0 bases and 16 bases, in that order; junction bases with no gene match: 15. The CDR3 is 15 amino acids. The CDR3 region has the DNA TGTGCCAGCAGCCAAGATAACCCCCACAGGGGTCCCCTTTTCTTC. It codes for CASSQDNPHRGPLFF.

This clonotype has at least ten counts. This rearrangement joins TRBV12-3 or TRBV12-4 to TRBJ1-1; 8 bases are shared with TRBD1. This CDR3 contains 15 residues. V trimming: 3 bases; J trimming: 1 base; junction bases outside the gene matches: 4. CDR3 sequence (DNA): TGTGCCAGCAGTTTGCTTGGGACAGGGAACACTGAAGCTTTCTTT. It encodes CASSLLGTGNTEAFF.

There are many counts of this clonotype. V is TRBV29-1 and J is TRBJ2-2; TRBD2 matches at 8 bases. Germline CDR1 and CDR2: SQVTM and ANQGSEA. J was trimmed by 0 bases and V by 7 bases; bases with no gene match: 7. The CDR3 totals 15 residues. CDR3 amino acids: CSASVLAANTGELFF. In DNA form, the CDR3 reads TGCAGCGCTTCCGTACTAGCGGCGAACACCGGGGAGCTGTTTTTT.

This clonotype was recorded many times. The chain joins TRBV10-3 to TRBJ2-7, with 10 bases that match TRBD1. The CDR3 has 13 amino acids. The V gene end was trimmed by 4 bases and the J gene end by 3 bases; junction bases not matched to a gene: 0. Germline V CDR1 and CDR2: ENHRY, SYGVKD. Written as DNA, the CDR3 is TGTGCCATCAGTGGGACAGGGGGCTACGAGCAGTACTTC. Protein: CAISGTGGYEQYF.

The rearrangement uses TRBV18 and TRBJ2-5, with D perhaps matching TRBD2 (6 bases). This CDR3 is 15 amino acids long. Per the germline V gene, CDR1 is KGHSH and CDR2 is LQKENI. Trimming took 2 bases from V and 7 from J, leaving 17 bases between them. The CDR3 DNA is TGTGCCAGCTCACCATCCCAGCGGGCCCCTGGGACCCAGTACTTC. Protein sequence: CASSPSQRAPGTQYF.

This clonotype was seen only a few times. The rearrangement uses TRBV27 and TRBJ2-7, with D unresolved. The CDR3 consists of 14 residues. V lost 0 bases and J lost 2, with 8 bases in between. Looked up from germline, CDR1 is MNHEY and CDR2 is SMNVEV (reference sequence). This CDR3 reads CASSLSYNTYEQYV. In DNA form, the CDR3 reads TGTGCCAGCAGTTTATCCTACAACACCTACGAGCAGTACGTC.

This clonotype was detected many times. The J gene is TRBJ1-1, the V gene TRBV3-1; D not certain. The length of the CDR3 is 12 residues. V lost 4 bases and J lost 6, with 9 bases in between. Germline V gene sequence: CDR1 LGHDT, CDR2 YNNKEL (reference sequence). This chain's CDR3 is CASSPNDAEAFF. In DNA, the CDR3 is TGTGCCAGCAGCCCAAACGACGCTGAAGCTTTCTTT.

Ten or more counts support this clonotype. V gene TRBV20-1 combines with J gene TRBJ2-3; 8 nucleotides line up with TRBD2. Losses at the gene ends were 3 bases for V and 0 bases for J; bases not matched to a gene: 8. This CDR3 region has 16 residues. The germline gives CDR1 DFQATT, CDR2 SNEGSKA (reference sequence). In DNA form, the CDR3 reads TGCAGTGCTAGGCTTGGACTAGCCCCCAGCACAGATACGCAGTATTTT. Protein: CSARLGLAPSTDTQYF.

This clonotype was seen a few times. CDR3 region: CASSQRKATPWFPGANVLTF. CDR3 nucleotide sequence: TGCGCCAGCAGCCAAAGAAAAGCGACACCTTGGTTCCCTGGGGCCAACGTCCTGACTTTC. J is TRBJ2-6 and V is TRBV4-1; D gene ambiguous. Germline values: CDR1 MGHRA, CDR2 YSYEKL. The V gene lost 2 bases and the J gene lost 2 bases, with 22 bases spanning the gap. This CDR3 comprises 20 residues.

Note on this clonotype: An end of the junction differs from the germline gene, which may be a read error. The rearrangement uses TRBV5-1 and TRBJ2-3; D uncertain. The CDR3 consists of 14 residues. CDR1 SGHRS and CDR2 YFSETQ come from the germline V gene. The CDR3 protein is CASSFGSDTETQYF. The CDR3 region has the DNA TGCGCCAGCAGCTTCGGCAGTGACACAGAAACGCAGTATTTT.

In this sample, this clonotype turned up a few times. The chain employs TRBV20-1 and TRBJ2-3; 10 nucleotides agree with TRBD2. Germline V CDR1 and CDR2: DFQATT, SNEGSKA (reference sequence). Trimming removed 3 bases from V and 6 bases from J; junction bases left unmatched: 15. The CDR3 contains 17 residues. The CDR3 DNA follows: TGCAGTGCTAGGCTCCTTTGGGAGCGGGGGGGGATGGATACGCAGTATTTT. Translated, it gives CSARLLWERGGMDTQYF.

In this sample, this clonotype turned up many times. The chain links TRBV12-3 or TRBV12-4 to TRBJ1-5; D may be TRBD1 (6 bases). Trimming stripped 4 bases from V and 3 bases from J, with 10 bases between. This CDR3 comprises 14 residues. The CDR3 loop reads CASSWGHPNQPQHF. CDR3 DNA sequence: TGTGCCAGCAGTTGGGGACACCCCAATCAGCCCCAGCATTTT.

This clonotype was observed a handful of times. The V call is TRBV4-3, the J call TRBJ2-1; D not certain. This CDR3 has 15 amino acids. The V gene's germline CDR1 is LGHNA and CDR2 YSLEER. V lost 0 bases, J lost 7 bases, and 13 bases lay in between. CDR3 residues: CASSQDSRAGNEQFF. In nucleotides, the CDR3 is TGCGCCAGCAGCCAAGATTCTAGAGCTGGTAATGAGCAGTTCTTC.

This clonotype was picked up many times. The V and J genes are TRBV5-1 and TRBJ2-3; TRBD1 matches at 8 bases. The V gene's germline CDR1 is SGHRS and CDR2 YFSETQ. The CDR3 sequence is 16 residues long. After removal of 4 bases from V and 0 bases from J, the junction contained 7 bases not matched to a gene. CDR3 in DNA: TGCGCCAGCAGCACTGTAGGACAGGGAAGCACAGATACGCAGTATTTT. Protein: CASSTVGQGSTDTQYF.

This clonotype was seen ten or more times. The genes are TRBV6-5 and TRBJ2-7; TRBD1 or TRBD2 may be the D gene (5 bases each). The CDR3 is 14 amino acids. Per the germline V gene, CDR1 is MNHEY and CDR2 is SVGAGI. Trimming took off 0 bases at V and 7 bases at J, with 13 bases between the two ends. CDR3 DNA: TGTGCCAGCAGTTACTCGGGGACCTCGGGGGAGCAGTACGTC. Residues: CASSYSGTSGEQYV.

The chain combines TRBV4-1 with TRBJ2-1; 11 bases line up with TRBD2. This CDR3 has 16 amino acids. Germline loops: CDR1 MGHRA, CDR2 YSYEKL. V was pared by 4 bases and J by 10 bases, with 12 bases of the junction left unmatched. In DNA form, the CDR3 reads TGCGCCAGCAGCCCCACGAATAGCGGGAGGGCCGACGAGCAGTTCTTC. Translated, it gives CASSPTNSGRADEQFF.